The clone carrying this T cell receptor beta chain was recorded only once. This sample stems from a study of blood T cell repertoires in COVID-19. The wider study: Specimens from acute and convalescent COVID-19 originated in the United States, Italy and Spain.

Original methodology: For nucleated cells, counts were estimated from reference gene primer amplification. Sequencing used immunoSEQ multiplex PCR; TCRdb keeps in-frame clones, though not all of them. Clonal size and the V and J genes are those of that table, whereas D and trimming came from the DNA. The table records 240,000 or so clones, about 86% of them present only once. The CDR3 totals 14 residues. Germline V lookup: CDR1 MNHNY, CDR2 SVGAGI (reference sequence). The trim removed 4 bases at V and 2 bases at J, leaving 3 bases unmatched. The clonotype comes from a man in his 60s with acute or convalescent COVID-19. The chain has TRBV6-6 and TRBJ2-7; 9 bases align to TRBD2. The sample consisted of peripheral blood. The CDR3 DNA follows: TGTGCCAGCAGTTCGGCGGGAGGGCCCTACGAGCAGTACTTC. Translated, it gives CASSSAGGPYEQYF.